The clone carrying this T cell receptor (beta chain) was detected a few times. Its antigen remains unidentified. V shed 5 bases, J shed 5 bases, and the junction held 9 bases outside the gene matches. The germline V gene encodes CDR1 SEHNR and CDR2 FQNEAQ (reference sequence). This CDR3 spans 16 amino acids. This entry belongs to a study of cytomegalovirus exposure and HLA in healthy donors. Broader study findings: An analysis done earlier found most TCR beta V segments productive about 90% or about 30% of the time.

Primers for the PCR totalled 60 Vbeta and 13 Jbeta. Some clones are missing from TCRdb's copy, which holds only in-frame ones; the method was immunoSEQ multiplex PCR. This sample has approximately 120,000 clones; about 76% occur once, and the top ten carry 13%. The sample was PBMCs. The chain combines TRBV7-9 with TRBJ1-6; 7 bases align to TRBD1. This TCR came from a woman between 55 and 75 years old in good health and CMV-seropositive. CDR3 in DNA: TGTGCCAGCAGCCCCACAACGGGACAGAATAATTCACCCCTCCACTTT. It encodes CASSPTTGQNNSPLHF.